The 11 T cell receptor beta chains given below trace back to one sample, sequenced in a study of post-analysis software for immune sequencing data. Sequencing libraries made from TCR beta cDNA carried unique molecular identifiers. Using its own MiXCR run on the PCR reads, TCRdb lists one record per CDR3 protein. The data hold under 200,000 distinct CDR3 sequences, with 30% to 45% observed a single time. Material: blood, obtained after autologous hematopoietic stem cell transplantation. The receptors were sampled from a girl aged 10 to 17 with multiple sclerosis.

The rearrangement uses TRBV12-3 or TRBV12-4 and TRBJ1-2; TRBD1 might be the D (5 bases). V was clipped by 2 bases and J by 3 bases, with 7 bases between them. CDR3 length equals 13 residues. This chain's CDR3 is CASSLRRDYGYTF. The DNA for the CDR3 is TGTGCCAGCAGTTTACGCAGGGACTATGGCTACACCTTC.

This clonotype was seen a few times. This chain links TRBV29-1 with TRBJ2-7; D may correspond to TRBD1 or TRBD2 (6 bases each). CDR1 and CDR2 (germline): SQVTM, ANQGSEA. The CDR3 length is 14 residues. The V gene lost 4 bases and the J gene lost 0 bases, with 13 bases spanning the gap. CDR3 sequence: CSVGGAESSYEQYF. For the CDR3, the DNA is TGCAGCGTTGGGGGGGCGGAGAGCTCCTACGAGCAGTACTTC.

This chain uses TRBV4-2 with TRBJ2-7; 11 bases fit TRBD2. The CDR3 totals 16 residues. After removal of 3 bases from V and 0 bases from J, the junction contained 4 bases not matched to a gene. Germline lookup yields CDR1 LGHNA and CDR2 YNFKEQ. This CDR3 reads CASSHDGTSGSYEQYF. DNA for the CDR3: TGTGCCAGCAGCCATGACGGGACTAGCGGCTCCTACGAGCAGTACTTC.

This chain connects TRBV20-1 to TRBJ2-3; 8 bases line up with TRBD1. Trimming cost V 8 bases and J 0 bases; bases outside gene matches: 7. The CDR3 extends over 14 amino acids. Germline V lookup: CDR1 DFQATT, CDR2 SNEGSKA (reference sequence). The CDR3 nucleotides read TGCAGTCACGGACAGGGCGGTAGCACAGATACGCAGTATTTT. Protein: CSHGQGGSTDTQYF.

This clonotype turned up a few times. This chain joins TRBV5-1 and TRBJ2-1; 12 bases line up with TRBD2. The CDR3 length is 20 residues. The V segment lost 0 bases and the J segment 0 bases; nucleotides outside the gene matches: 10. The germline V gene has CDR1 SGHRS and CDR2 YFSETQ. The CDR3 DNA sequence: TGCGCCAGCAGCTTGGAGCCTAGCGGGAGGGCTATGGGCTCCTACAATGAGCAGTTCTTC. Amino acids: CASSLEPSGRAMGSYNEQFF.

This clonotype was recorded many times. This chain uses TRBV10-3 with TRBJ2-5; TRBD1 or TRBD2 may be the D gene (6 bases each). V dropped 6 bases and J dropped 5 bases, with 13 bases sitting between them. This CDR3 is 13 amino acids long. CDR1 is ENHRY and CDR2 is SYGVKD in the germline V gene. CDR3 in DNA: TGTGCCATCAGGAACGGGGGCAAGGAGACCCAGTACTTC. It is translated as CAIRNGGKETQYF.

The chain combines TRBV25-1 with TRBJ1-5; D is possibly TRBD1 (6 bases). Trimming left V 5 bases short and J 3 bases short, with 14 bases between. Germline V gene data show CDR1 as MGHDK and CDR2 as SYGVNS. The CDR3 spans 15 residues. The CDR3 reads CASSRGAGDNQPQHF. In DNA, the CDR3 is TGTGCCAGCAGTAGGGGGGCAGGGGACAATCAGCCCCAGCATTTT. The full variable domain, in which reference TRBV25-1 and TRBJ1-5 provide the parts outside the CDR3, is EADIYQTPRYLVIGTGKKITLECSQTMGHDKMYWYQQDPGMELHLIHYSYGVNSTEKGDLSSESTVSRIRTEHFPLTLESARPSHTSQYLCASSRGAGDNQPQHFGDGTRLSIL.

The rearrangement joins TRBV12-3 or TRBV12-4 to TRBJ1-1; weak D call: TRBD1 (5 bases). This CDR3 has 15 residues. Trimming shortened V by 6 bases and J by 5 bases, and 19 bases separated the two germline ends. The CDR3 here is CASSPIDWGTTEAFF. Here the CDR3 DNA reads TGTGCCAGCAGCCCCATCGATTGGGGGACTACTGAAGCTTTCTTT.

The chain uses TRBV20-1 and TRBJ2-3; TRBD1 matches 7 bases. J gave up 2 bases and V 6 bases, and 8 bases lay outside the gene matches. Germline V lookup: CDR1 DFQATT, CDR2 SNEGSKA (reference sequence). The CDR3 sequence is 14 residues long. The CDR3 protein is CSAQGTVNTDTQYF. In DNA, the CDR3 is TGCAGTGCCCAGGGGACAGTGAACACAGATACGCAGTATTTT.

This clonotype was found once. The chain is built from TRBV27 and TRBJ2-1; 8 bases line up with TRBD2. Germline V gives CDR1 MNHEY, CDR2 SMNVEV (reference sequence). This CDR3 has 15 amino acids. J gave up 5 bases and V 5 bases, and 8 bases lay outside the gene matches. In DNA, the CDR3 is TGTGCCAGCAGTCCGGGGGGGCGACCCAACAATGAGCAGTTCTTC. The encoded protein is CASSPGGRPNNEQFF.

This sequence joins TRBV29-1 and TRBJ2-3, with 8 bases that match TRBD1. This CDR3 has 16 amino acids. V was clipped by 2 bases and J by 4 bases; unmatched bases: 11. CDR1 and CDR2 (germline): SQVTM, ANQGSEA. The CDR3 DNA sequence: TGCAGCGTTGAACAGGGGGCGTCGCTCCCCTCAGATACGCAGTATTTT. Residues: CSVEQGASLPSDTQYF.